The TCR beta chain under discussion was sequenced for a study of blood T cell repertoires in COVID-19. Study-level background: Samples representing acute and convalescent COVID-19 were sourced from the United States, Italy and Spain. PBMCs, B-cell-depleted T cells, or T cells were the source of the cDNA or gDNA that made up the material.

In the original processing: Reference gene primer amplification yielded estimated nucleated cell counts. Repertoires were generated with immunoSEQ multiplex PCR, while TCRdb's copy carries only in-frame clones and drops some. That table is the source of V, J and clone size, and D and trimming were worked out from the DNA. The table has a few hundred thousand clones, around 84% seen once. Germline CDR1 reads SGHNT; CDR2 reads YYREEE (reference sequence). After removal of 9 bases from V and 3 bases from J, the junction contained 8 bases not matched to a gene. CDR3 size: 14 residues. In its sample, this clone was seen once.

The V gene is TRBV5-4, the J gene TRBJ2-2; 7 nucleotides align to TRBD1. The clonotype originates from a woman under 30 with acute or convalescent COVID-19. Sequencing was performed on peripheral blood. The CDR3 nucleotides are TGTGCCATCTCGGACAGGACTTACACCGGGGAGCTGTTTTTT. Protein product: CAISDRTYTGELFF.